The 5 T cell receptor beta chains below all came from one sample that was sequenced in a study of T cell changes during pregnancy in multiple sclerosis. Here immunoSEQ multiplex PCR was the method, and the copy in TCRdb shows in-frame clones only, minus some. The sample has tens of thousands of clones, approximately 93% seen once; the top ten hold under 2%. Sequences were derived from peripheral blood, sampled after pregnancy. Receptor source: a female donor with multiple sclerosis, enrolled in a pregnancy study.

This chain links TRBV29-1 with TRBJ2-1; TRBD2 aligns across 8 bases. Germline assignment: CDR1 SQVTM and CDR2 ANQGSEA. This CDR3 is 17 amino acids long. Unmatched junction bases numbered 11, after V lost 0 bases and J lost 4 bases. CDR3 loop: CSVEDLGGRISYNEQFF. CDR3 nucleotide sequence: TGCAGCGTTGAAGATCTTGGCGGGAGGATTTCTTACAATGAGCAGTTCTTC.

In the case of this clone: At one end, the junction sequence differs from germline, possibly due to a read error. This chain links TRBV7-7 with TRBJ2-2; the match to TRBD1 covers 7 bases. From germline, CDR1 is SSHAT and CDR2 FNYEAQ (reference sequence). The CDR3 runs 14 residues. The CDR3, as DNA: TGTGCTAGCAGCTTAGAGCCAGGGGGCGGGGAGCTGTTTTTT. Translating gives CASSLEPGGGELFF.

V is TRBV4-3 and J is TRBJ2-7, with TRBD2 matching over 8 bases. The V segment lost 4 bases and the J segment 3 bases; nucleotides outside the gene matches: 8. The CDR3 runs to 15 residues. Germline lookup yields CDR1 LGHNA and CDR2 YSLEER. The CDR3 spells CASSRLSGALYEQYF. In DNA, the CDR3 is TGCGCCAGCAGCCGCCTTAGCGGGGCGCTCTACGAGCAGTACTTC.

The rearrangement uses TRBV16 and TRBJ1-2; 9 bases are a match to TRBD1. CDR3 length: 17 residues. With 2 bases clipped from V and 4 bases from J, the junction kept 11 bases outside the gene matches. Looked up from germline, CDR1 is KGHSY and CDR2 is FQNENV. The CDR3 DNA reads as TGTGCCAGCAGCCAACCCCCCCGGACAGGGGAGAGCTATGGCTACACCTTC. It specifies CASSQPPRTGESYGYTF.

This chain connects TRBV11-1 to TRBJ2-7, with a tentative D call TRBD2 (6 bases). V lost 3 bases and J 5 bases, leaving 11 bases between the germline ends. The germline V gene encodes CDR1 SGHAT and CDR2 FQDESV (reference sequence). The length of the CDR3 is 13 residues. The CDR3 bases are TGTGCCAGCAGCTTCGGGGGTTTCAACGAGCAGTACTTC. Translation gives CASSFGGFNEQYF.